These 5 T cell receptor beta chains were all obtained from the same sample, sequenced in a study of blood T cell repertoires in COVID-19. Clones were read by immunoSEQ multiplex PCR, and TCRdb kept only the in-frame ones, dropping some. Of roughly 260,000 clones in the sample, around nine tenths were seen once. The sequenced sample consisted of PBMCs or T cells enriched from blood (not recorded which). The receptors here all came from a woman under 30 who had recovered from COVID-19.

CDR3 nucleotide sequence: TGTGCCAGCGGACCGGACTGGACAGATGCGAGCTACGAGCAGTACTTC. Translated, it gives CASGPDWTDASYEQYF. The chain has TRBV27 and TRBJ2-7; a weak D match, TRBD1 (6 bases). CDR3 length: 16 residues. The germline V and J ends were trimmed by 8 bases and 3 bases, with 23 bases remaining between them. Germline assignment: CDR1 MNHEY and CDR2 SMNVEV (reference sequence).

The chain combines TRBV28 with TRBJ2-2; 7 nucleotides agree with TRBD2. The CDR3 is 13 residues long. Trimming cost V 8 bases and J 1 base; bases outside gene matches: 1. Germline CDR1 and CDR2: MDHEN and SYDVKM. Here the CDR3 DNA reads TGTGCCAGCGGGGGGGAGAACACCGGGGAGCTGTTTTTT. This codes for CASGGENTGELFF.

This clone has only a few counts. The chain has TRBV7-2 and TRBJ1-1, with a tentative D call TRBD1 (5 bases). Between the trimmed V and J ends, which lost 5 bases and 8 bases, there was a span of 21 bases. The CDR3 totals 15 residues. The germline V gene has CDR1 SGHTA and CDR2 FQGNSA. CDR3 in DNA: TGTGCCAGCAGCCCCGGGACTCGTTGGGGTGTCGAAGCTTTCTTT. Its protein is CASSPGTRWGVEAFF.

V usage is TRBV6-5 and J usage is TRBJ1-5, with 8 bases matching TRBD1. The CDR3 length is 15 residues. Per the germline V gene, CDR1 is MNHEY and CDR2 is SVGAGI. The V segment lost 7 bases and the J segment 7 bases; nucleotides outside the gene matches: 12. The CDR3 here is CASKWTGYGIQPQHF. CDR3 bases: TGTGCCAGCAAATGGACAGGGTATGGTATCCAGCCCCAGCATTTT.

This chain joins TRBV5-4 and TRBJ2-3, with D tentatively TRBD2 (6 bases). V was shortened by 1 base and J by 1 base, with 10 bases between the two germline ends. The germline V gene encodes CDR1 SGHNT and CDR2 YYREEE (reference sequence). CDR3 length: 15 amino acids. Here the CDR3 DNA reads TGTGCCAGCAGCTTGAGGGCTAGCGGCACAGATACGCAGTATTTT. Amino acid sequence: CASSLRASGTDTQYF.